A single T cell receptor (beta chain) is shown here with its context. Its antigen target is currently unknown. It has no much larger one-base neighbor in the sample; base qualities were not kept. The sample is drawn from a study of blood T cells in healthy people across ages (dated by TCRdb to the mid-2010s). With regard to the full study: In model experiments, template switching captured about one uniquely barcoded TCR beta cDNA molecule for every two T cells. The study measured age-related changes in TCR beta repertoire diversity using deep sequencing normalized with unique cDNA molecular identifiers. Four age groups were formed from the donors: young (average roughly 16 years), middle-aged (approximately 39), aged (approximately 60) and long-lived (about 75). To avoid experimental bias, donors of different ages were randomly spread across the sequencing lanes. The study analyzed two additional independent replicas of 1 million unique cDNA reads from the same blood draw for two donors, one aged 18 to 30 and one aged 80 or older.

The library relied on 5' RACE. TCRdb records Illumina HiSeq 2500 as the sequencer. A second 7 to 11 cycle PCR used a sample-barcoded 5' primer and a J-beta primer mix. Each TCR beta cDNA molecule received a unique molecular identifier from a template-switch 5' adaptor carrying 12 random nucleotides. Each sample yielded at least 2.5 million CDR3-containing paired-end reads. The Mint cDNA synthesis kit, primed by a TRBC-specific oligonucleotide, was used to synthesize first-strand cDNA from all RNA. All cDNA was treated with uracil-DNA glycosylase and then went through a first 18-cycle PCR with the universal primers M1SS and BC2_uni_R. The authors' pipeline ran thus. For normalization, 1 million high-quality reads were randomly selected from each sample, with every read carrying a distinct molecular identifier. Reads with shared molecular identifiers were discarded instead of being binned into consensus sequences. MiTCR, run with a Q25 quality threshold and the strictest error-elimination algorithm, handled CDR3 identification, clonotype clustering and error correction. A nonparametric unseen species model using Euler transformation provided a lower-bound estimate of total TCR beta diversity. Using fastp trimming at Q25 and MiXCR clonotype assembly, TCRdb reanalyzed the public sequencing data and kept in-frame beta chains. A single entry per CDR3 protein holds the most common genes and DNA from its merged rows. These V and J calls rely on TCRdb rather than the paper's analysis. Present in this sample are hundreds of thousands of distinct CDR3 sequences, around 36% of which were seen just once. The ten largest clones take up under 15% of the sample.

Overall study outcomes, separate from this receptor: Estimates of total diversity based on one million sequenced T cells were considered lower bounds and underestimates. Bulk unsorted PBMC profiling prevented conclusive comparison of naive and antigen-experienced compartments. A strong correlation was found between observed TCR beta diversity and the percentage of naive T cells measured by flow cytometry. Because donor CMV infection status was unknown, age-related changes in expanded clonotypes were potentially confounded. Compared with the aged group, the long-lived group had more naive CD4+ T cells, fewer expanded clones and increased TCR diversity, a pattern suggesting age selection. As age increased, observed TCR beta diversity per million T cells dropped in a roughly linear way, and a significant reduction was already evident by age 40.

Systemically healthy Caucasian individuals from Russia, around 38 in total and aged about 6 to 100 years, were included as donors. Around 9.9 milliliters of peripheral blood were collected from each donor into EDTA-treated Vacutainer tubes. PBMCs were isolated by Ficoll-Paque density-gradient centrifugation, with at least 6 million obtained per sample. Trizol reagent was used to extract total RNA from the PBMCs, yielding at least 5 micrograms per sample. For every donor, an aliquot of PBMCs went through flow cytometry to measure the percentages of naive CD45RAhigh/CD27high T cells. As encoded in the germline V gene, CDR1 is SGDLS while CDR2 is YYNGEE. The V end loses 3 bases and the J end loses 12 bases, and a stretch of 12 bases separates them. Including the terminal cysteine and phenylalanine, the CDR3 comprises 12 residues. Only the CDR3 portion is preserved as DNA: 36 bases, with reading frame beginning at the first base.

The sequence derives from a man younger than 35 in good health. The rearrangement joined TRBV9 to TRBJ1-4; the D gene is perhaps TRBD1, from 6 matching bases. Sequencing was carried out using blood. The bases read TGTGCCAGCAGCGCGGGATCAGGGGAACTGTTTTTT. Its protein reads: CASSAGSGELFF.